This T cell receptor beta chain stems from a study of blood T cell repertoires in COVID-19. For the study at large: Samples of COVID-19 (acute and convalescent) were obtained from the United States, Italy and Spain. The cDNA or gDNA used as material had been derived from T cells, B-cell-depleted T cells, or PBMCs.

The authors' processing: From reference gene primer amplification, estimates of nucleated cell counts were derived. Assay: immunoSEQ multiplex PCR; the TCRdb copy retains only in-frame clones and omits some. V and J calls and clone size are those listed in that table; D and trimming were worked out from the DNA. There are about 110,000 clones in the sample; 88% occur only once, and about 3% lies in the top ten. The TCR comes from a woman aged 50 to 60 with acute or convalescent COVID-19. The sequencing sample was made of peripheral blood.

This chain's CDR3 is CASSSDRGHSGELFF. In DNA, the CDR3 is TGTGCCAGCAGCTCGGACAGGGGGCACAGCGGGGAGCTGTTTTTT. This chain joins TRBV5-5 and TRBJ2-2; 11 bases agree with TRBD1. V gave up 3 bases and J gave up 7 bases; unmatched junction bases: 5. Germline CDR1 and CDR2: SGHKS and YYEKEE (reference sequence). This CDR3 region has 15 residues.